This TCR beta chain is drawn from a study of TIL therapy for anti-PD-1-resistant metastatic lung cancer. Study-level background: Patients then received nivolumab; progressors got lymphodepletion, TIL and IL-2. Median patient age was about 55, ranging roughly 38-85 years.

This clone was picked up a small number of times. Antigen unknown. Time point described: pre-treatment sample, taken before nivolumab and TIL therapy. Study-wide results and caveats: Infused TIL clonotypes partially replaced the baseline blood repertoire, then decayed over months.

This was the immunoSEQ v3 assay. The protocol was immunoSEQ multiplex PCR, while the TCRdb copy is restricted to in-frame clones and leaves out a portion. The sample includes about 53,000 clones, more than 60% of them seen just once. The source of this sequence is a person between 25 and 79 years old with non-small cell lung cancer. Sequenced material: blood, taken at baseline.

The CDR3, as DNA: TGTGCCAGCAGCCCAGTCGGACAGGGGATTCCCCAGCATTTT. Translating it yields CASSPVGQGIPQHF. The chain recombines TRBV25-1 with TRBJ1-5, with TRBD1 matching over 9 bases. Losses at the gene ends were 6 bases for V and 10 bases for J; bases not matched to a gene: 10. Looked up from germline, CDR1 is MGHDK and CDR2 is SYGVNS. The length of the CDR3 is 14 residues.